This T cell receptor (beta chain) originates from a study of beta chain features in type 1 diabetes. Regarding the study as a whole: Moderate but significant shortening of TCRB CDR3s was recorded in all four CD4+ subsets from Type 1 diabetes patients. The VDJ junctions of type 1 diabetes patients carried fewer insertions and more deletions.

Note on this clone: Antigen unknown.

Based on CD45RO/CCR7/CD25/CD127/CD95/CD27, CD4+ regulatory, stem cell-like memory, naive and central memory cells were sorted. Every isolated RNA sample was fully reverse transcribed, so sequencing captured expressed TCRB transcripts. Sequencing used immunoSEQ multiplex PCR; TCRdb keeps in-frame clones, though not all of them. This sample has roughly 730,000 clones, with roughly 13% found just once. Looked up from germline, CDR1 is LNHNV and CDR2 is YYDKDF (reference sequence). Trimming left V 0 bases short and J 3 bases short, with 14 bases between. The CDR3 loop spans 16 amino acids. The sequenced sample consisted of naive CD4+ T cells from blood. V usage is TRBV15 and J usage is TRBJ1-1; D is perhaps TRBD1 (6 bases). This TCR derives from a man between 18 and 35 years old with type 1 diabetes. CDR3 loop: CATSRDKSGAYTEAFF. The CDR3 DNA sequence: TGTGCCACCAGCAGAGATAAGTCGGGGGCCTACACTGAAGCTTTCTTT.